This TCR beta chain was observed in a study of T cell responses to AZD1222 COVID-19 vaccine. Whole-study findings and limits: Increased Spike-specific TCR breadth and depth were observed after two AZD1222 doses. Donors were largely white British and mainly female; clonal diversity was possibly underestimated. Seropositivity was recorded at baseline in only 6 or 7 AZD1222 recipients. With dominance at 160-218 and 743-854, vaccine-associated CD4 TCRs spanned spike.

Note on this clone: Antigen: not known.

Germline loops: CDR1 LGHDT, CDR2 YNNKEL (reference sequence). Trimming stripped 2 bases from V and 6 bases from J, with 15 bases between. This CDR3 has 15 amino acids. The data were produced by immunoSEQ multiplex PCR, yet TCRdb's version contains in-frame clones alone and is incomplete. The table includes tens of thousands of clones, roughly 90% detected once. Material: peripheral blood, obtained on day 0 of AZD1222 vaccination. This sequence originates from an adult in good health. The J gene is TRBJ2-3, the V gene TRBV3-1 (or the pseudogene TRBV3-2); TRBD2 might be the D (6 bases). CDR3 sequence (DNA): TGTGCCAGCAGCCAAAGCGGCTCGGGGGTGGATACGCAGTATTTT. Its translation is CASSQSGSGVDTQYF.